Sequencing of this T cell receptor beta chain was carried out in a study of T cells after yellow fever vaccination (dated by TCRdb to about 2019). General notes on the study: The SMART-Seq v4 Ultra Low Input RNA kit was used to prepare libraries from fractions with low cell numbers. Two healthy male donors, one aged 18 to 29 and one aged 30 to 40 years, were included in the cohort. Blood was collected at multiple timepoints before and after primary and secondary immunization, and bulk PBMC replicates and cell subsets were isolated. To follow T-cell clones before and after primary and booster YFV17D yellow fever vaccination, bulk TCR alpha and beta repertoires were sequenced over time. Overall study results and their limits: Most clones expanded after primary vaccination (almost 97% of CD4 and 80% to 90% of CD8) were re-detected after the booster, suggesting that broad memory maintenance occurred. Only a couple of donors were included in the study, so the extent to which the findings can be generalized is limited. Compared with the primary T-cell response, the secondary T-cell response was faster but weaker, reaching its peak on day 5 rather than on day 15. A small share of clonotypes was detected in both CD4 and CD8 compartments, with the overlap likely arising from convergent recombination. Computational filtering was needed because FACS-sorted repertoires could contain abundant contaminating clonotypes from the bulk population.

Compared with germline, V lacks 5 bases and J lacks 6 bases; bases without a gene match: 7. CDR1 and CDR2 (SGHTA, FQGNSA) derive from the germline V gene. The CDR3 numbers 15 residues from cysteine through phenylalanine. The DNA shown is the 45-base CDR3, in frame from base 1. The sequencer listed for this sample is Illumina NovaSeq 6000. TCR cDNA was made using 5'RACE template switching, a step that added a universal primer site and unique molecular identifiers. Priming of cDNA synthesis was performed from both the TCR alpha and TCR beta constant segments. Libraries were amplified in two PCR steps, with sample barcodes and sequencing adapters added in the second step. Libraries were sequenced on Illumina HiSeq 2500 (2x100 bp) or NovaSeq (2x150 bp). The authors' analysis ran thus. MIGEC handled demultiplexing of reads and collapsing into UMI consensus sequences, while MiXCR performed V(D)J alignment. Using edgeR on replicate PBMC samples, clonotypes were called vaccine-responding if FDR was below 0.01 and the log2 fold change was above 5 up to day 15. CD4 or CD8 identity was assigned to each bulk clonotype according to whether the clonotype was present at higher abundance in the sequenced CD4 repertoire or the sequenced CD8 repertoire. In-frame beta chains were kept once TCRdb had trimmed the public reads at Q25 with fastp and called clones with MiXCR. Rows with one shared CDR3 protein collapse into an entry with the most common genes and DNA. V and J calls and clone size were set by TCRdb, not the authors. The sample records some 290,000 distinct CDR3 sequences, around 10% of which are singletons. About 3.5% of the sample rests with the top ten.

This clonotype was recorded once. Its target antigen remains unknown. Base qualities are not recorded, but no much larger clone differs from it by a single base. A single read counts as weak evidence. The sample's treatment or condition label is to be understood as: live attenuated yellow fever vaccine strain. A standard Ficoll-Paque protocol was used to isolate PBMCs from peripheral blood. Dynabeads CD4 and CD8 positive selection kits were used to isolate CD4 and CD8 T-cell fractions. TriZol was used to extract RNA from bulk PBMCs, from CD4 and CD8 fractions, and from dextramer-positive and dextramer-negative fractions.

The starting material was CD4+ T cells sorted from PBMCs, obtained 45 days after the yellow fever booster vaccination. The receptor chain draws on TRBV7-2 and TRBJ1-6; 7 middle bases align to TRBD1. The origin of this receptor is a young man who received the YFV17D yellow fever vaccine. The sequence in DNA is TGTGCCAGCAGCGTCTGGACAGGCCTTAATTCACCCCTCCACTTT. Protein translation: CASSVWTGLNSPLHF.